The 4 T cell receptor beta chains presented below share a single source sample, sequenced in a study of shared clonotypes between healthy human individuals. Terminally differentiated effector memory CD45RA+ cells were left out of the naive CD8 fraction, which was CD45RO-negative and positively selected for CCR7. Using immunoSEQ multiplex PCR, the repertoire was profiled, and TCRdb retains in-frame clones only, with some absent. The sample lists 550,000 to 750,000 clones, over 95% seen once, with 0.11% in the top ten. The specimen sequenced was naive CD8+ T cells sorted from blood. These receptors originate from a woman aged 25-40 years in good health.

This clone appeared a few times. The chain couples TRBV4-1 to TRBJ2-2; D may be TRBD1 (6 bases). The germline V gene has CDR1 MGHRA and CDR2 YSYEKL. The V and J ends lost 0 bases and 0 bases respectively, with 8 bases between them. CDR3 length equals 16 residues. In DNA form, the CDR3 reads TGCGCCAGCAGCCAAGATGGACAGCCGAACACCGGGGAGCTGTTTTTT. This codes for CASSQDGQPNTGELFF.

The chain combines TRBV5-8 with TRBJ1-4; 10 bases align to TRBD1. The germline gives CDR1 SGHTS, CDR2 YDEGEE. V shed 0 bases, J shed 8 bases, and the junction held 4 bases outside the gene matches. This CDR3 spans 15 amino acids. The CDR3 is CASSLGTGGREKLFF. CDR3 coding DNA: TGTGCCAGCAGCTTGGGGACAGGGGGAAGAGAAAAACTGTTTTTT.

V gene TRBV5-1 combines with J gene TRBJ2-3, with a tentative D call TRBD1 (6 bases). This CDR3 has 16 residues. V lost 4 bases and J 4 bases, leaving 19 bases between the germline ends. Germline V gene sequence: CDR1 SGHRS, CDR2 YFSETQ. The CDR3 DNA is TGCGCCAGCAGCCCTAAACAGGGTTTGTTAGCAGATACGCAGTATTTT. Protein product: CASSPKQGLLADTQYF.

The chain carries TRBV10-2 and TRBJ2-1; the D gene could be TRBD1 or TRBD2 (6 bases each). This CDR3 spans 14 amino acids. V was trimmed by 5 bases and J by 8 bases, leaving 16 bases between them. Germline V CDR1 and CDR2: WSHSY, SAAADI. Here the CDR3 reads CASSPVGGRDEQFF. CDR3 nucleotide sequence: TGCGCCAGCAGTCCCGTTGGGGGGCGTGATGAGCAGTTCTTC.